This T cell receptor (beta chain) was profiled in a study of shared clonotypes between healthy human individuals. On this clone: Its specificity is unknown.

Study-wide findings and caveats: Shared clonotypes across all four donors exceeded non-shared ones in generation probability. Sampling included only blood; tissue repertoires likely differ. Shared clonotypes: about 5.3% naive CD4, around 3.5% naive CD8, around 2.4% memory CD4, about 0.4% memory CD8.

In the sorted-subset replicate PCRs, 200 ng DNA, around 30,000 T cell genomes, was used. Sequencing used immunoSEQ multiplex PCR; TCRdb keeps in-frame clones, though not all of them. The sample lists about 700,000 clones; around 72% were seen once. This TCR derives from a woman younger than 45 in good health. The material sequenced was memory CD4+ T cells sorted from blood. Noted subset: CD45RA-negative fraction.

In DNA form, the CDR3 reads TGTGCCAGCAGTGTTGGTCAGCCCCAGCATTTT. This encodes CASSVGQPQHF. V and J are TRBV6-1 and TRBJ1-5; D uncertain. The germline V gene has CDR1 MNHNS and CDR2 SASEGT. The CDR3 sequence is 11 residues long. Trimming removed 4 bases at V and 6 bases at J, with 4 bases between.